This passage covers 31 T cell receptor beta chains from one sample sequenced in a study of beta chain features in type 1 diabetes. Sequencing targeted expressed TCRB transcripts, as all isolated RNA had been reverse transcribed. The table came from immunoSEQ multiplex PCR; TCRdb's copy has only in-frame clones and leaves some out. The table records a few hundred thousand clones, around 13% of them present only once. Whole-study findings and limits: TCRB CDR3s were moderately but significantly shorter in Type 1 diabetes patients in all four CD4+ subsets.

For these receptors, no antigen is known. Sequenced material: naive CD4+ T cells from blood. The source is a young man with type 1 diabetes.

This chain links TRBV2 with TRBJ2-5; 10 positions match TRBD2. Germline V gene lookup returns CDR1 SNHLY and CDR2 FYNNEI. The length of the CDR3 is 16 residues. V shed 5 bases, J shed 4 bases, and the junction held 10 bases outside the gene matches. The CDR3 loop is CASSYGAGGPSETQYF. DNA for the CDR3: TGTGCCAGCAGTTACGGAGCGGGAGGGCCCTCAGAGACCCAGTACTTC.

This clone was counted a few times. The chain couples TRBV5-1 to TRBJ2-7; possibly TRBD2 for D (5 bases). The CDR3 consists of 15 residues. The V gene lost 1 base and the J gene lost 2 bases, with 13 bases spanning the gap. The V gene's germline CDR1 is SGHRS and CDR2 YFSETQ. The CDR3 reads CASSLWAGMTYEQYF. Here the CDR3 DNA reads TGCGCCAGCAGCTTGTGGGCGGGTATGACCTACGAGCAGTACTTC.

The J gene is TRBJ2-5, the V gene TRBV7-9, with 7 bases that match TRBD2. This CDR3 has 17 residues. Germline V CDR1 and CDR2: SEHNR, FQNEAQ (reference sequence). The ends lost 3 bases at V and 5 bases at J; junction bases unmatched: 15. CDR3 bases: TGTGCCAGCAGCTTGAGGGGCGGGGGACTCCCGGTGGAGACCCAGTACTTC. It encodes CASSLRGGGLPVETQYF.

The chain uses TRBV19 and TRBJ2-1, with D maybe TRBD2 (5 bases). V lost 10 bases, J lost 3 bases, and 16 bases lay in between. The germline V gene encodes CDR1 LNHDA and CDR2 SQIVND (reference sequence). This CDR3 has 14 amino acids. The CDR3 loop is CATTPSGDYNEQFF. CDR3 coding DNA: TGTGCCACCACCCCGAGCGGAGACTACAATGAGCAGTTCTTC.

The chain joins TRBV9 to TRBJ2-1; the match to TRBD2 covers 11 bases. J gave up 5 bases and V 0 bases, and 1 base lay outside the gene matches. The germline V gene has CDR1 SGDLS and CDR2 YYNGEE. CDR3 length equals 15 residues. This chain's CDR3 is CASSVGGLADNEQFF. The CDR3 DNA sequence: TGTGCCAGCAGCGTAGGGGGACTAGCGGACAATGAGCAGTTCTTC. The entire variable domain, with the rest obtained from reference TRBV9 and TRBJ2-1, is as follows: DSGVTQTPKHLITATGQRVTLRCSPRSGDLSVYWYQQSLDQGLQFLIQYYNGEERAKGNILERFSAQQFPDLHSELNLSSLELGDSALYFCASSVGGLADNEQFFGPGTRLTVL.

This sequence joins TRBV18 and TRBJ1-2; TRBD1 might be the D (5 bases). The CDR3 has 15 residues. Germline V gene lookup returns CDR1 KGHSH and CDR2 LQKENI. V lost 0 bases and J lost 7, with 15 bases in between. CDR3 nucleotide sequence: TGTGCCAGCTCACCACCGGCGGGGCAAGGGGCTGGCTACACCTTC. Its translation is CASSPPAGQGAGYTF.

J is TRBJ2-3 and V is TRBV30, with 11 bases that match TRBD1. Looked up from germline, CDR1 is GTSNPN and CDR2 is SVGIG (reference sequence). J gave up 8 bases and V 1 base, and 11 bases lay outside the gene matches. This CDR3 is built from 16 residues. CDR3 coding DNA: TGTGCCTGGAGTGCTGCGACGGGACAGGGGGTTGGTACGCAGTATTTT. Translated: CAWSAATGQGVGTQYF.

The chain uses TRBV21-1 and TRBJ2-3; the D call in the table, TRBD2, was not verified against the DNA. TRBV21-1 is reported as a pseudogene. CDR3 length: 14 amino acids. The DNA for the CDR3 is TGTGCCAGCAGCAAAAGGCGGATCAGAGATACGCAGTATTTT. The encoded protein is CASSKRRIRDTQYF.

In this sample, this clone turned up a few times. The chain carries TRBV5-1 and TRBJ2-3; possible D gene TRBD2, 6 bases. CDR1 and CDR2 from the germline V gene are SGHRS and YFSETQ. V shed 0 bases and J shed 3 bases, with 20 bases lying between them. The CDR3 spans 18 residues. The CDR3 DNA follows: TGCGCCAGCAGCTTGGCCGTTTATCGGCAGGGAGGAACAGATACGCAGTATTTT. Translation gives CASSLAVYRQGGTDTQYF.

J is TRBJ2-7 and V is TRBV15; the match to TRBD1 covers 9 bases. Germline CDR1 LNHNV, CDR2 YYDKDF (reference sequence). Trimming took 3 bases from V and 4 from J; bases not matched to a gene: 4. The CDR3 covers 14 residues. The CDR3 DNA reads as TGTGCCACCAGCAGGCAGACAGGGGGTTACGAGCAGTACTTC. Protein: CATSRQTGGYEQYF. The full variable domain, its missing parts supplied by reference TRBV15 and TRBJ2-7, is DAMVIQNPRYQVTQFGKPVTLSCSQTLNHNVMYWYQQKSSQAPKLLFHYYDKDFNNEADTPDNFQSRRPNTSFCFLDIRSPGLGDTAMYLCATSRQTGGYEQYFGPGTRLTVT.

This clone occurred a few times. The chain couples TRBV25-1 to TRBJ2-7; 7 nucleotides line up with TRBD1. With 6 bases clipped from V and 2 bases from J, the junction kept 10 bases outside the gene matches. This CDR3 has 15 amino acids. From germline, CDR1 is MGHDK and CDR2 SYGVNS. The CDR3 DNA reads TGTGCCAGCAGGGCCTCAGGGGGAGTCACCTACGAGCAGTACTTC. Translating gives CASRASGGVTYEQYF.

This clone was counted a few times. V is TRBV2 and J is TRBJ2-5; tentative D call: TRBD1 (6 bases). With 4 bases removed from V and 12 bases from J, the gap between germline ends came to 15 bases. Germline CDR1 SNHLY, CDR2 FYNNEI. This CDR3 spans 12 amino acids. DNA of the CDR3: TGTGCCAGCAGTGTCACAGGGCCTGGAAAGTACTTC. It translates to CASSVTGPGKYF.

J is TRBJ1-1 and V is TRBV27; D might be TRBD1 (5 bases). CDR1 and CDR2 (germline): MNHEY, SMNVEV (reference sequence). Trimming took off 1 base at V and 1 base at J, with 10 bases between the two ends. There are 15 residues in the CDR3. Written as DNA, the CDR3 is TGTGCCAGCAGTTTATATTTAGGGGAGAACACTGAAGCTTTCTTT. Amino acids: CASSLYLGENTEAFF.

This clone turned up a few times. The genes are TRBV27 and TRBJ2-5; the D gene is possibly TRBD1 (5 bases). Germline V lookup: CDR1 MNHEY, CDR2 SMNVEV (reference sequence). The CDR3 runs to 14 residues. V lost 6 bases and J lost 2, with 13 bases in between. The CDR3 sequence is CASSPSTVQETQYF. Here the CDR3 DNA reads TGTGCCAGCAGCCCCTCGACAGTACAAGAGACCCAGTACTTC.

In this sample, this clone turned up a few times. The chain links TRBV7-9 to TRBJ2-1; maybe TRBD2 (7 bases). Germline V gene sequence: CDR1 SEHNR, CDR2 FQNEAQ (reference sequence). This CDR3 has 14 amino acids. Trimming took 6 bases from V and 5 from J, leaving 14 bases between them. CDR3 in amino acids: CASSRGAINNEQFF. The CDR3 nucleotides read TGTGCCAGCAGTCGGGGGGCCATCAACAATGAGCAGTTCTTC.

V usage is TRBV5-5 and J usage is TRBJ2-5; perhaps TRBD1 as D (5 bases). CDR1 and CDR2 (germline): SGHKS, YYEKEE (reference sequence). V was trimmed by 0 bases and J by 6 bases, leaving 12 bases between them. This CDR3 region has 14 residues. The CDR3 is CASSLARAEQTQYF. DNA of the CDR3: TGTGCCAGCAGCTTGGCCAGGGCCGAGCAGACCCAGTACTTC. Variable domain in full (rest from reference TRBV5-5 and TRBJ2-5): DAGVTQSPTHLIKTRGQQVTLRCSPISGHKSVSWYQQVLGQGPQFIFQYYEKEERGRGNFPDRFSARQFPNYSSELNVNALLLGDSALYLCASSLARAEQTQYFGPGTRLLVL.

This clone showed up just a few times. The chain uses TRBV7-9 and TRBJ1-1, with 7 nucleotides matching TRBD1. Germline V CDR1 and CDR2: SEHNR, FQNEAQ (reference sequence). V was clipped by 3 bases and J by 7 bases; unmatched bases: 14. The CDR3 extends over 16 amino acids. The CDR3 sequence: CASSLFLTGERGEAFF. In DNA form, the CDR3 reads TGTGCCAGCAGCTTGTTCCTCACAGGGGAAAGGGGTGAAGCTTTCTTT.

This clone was counted a few times. The sample contains more than one DNA sequence encoding this CDR3. The chain carries TRBV7-2 and TRBJ2-5; 7 bases are a match to TRBD1. This CDR3 is 14 amino acids long. The J segment lost 1 base and the V segment lost 5 bases, leaving 4 bases of the junction unmatched. Germline V gene sequence: CDR1 SGHTA, CDR2 FQGNSA. The CDR3 DNA reads as TGTGCCAGCAGCCCGGGGACAGTCCAAGAGACCCAGTACTTC. Its protein product is CASSPGTVQETQYF.

The V gene is TRBV19, the J gene TRBJ1-4; D is unclear. The CDR3 has 14 residues. V lost 4 bases and J lost 7, with 13 bases in between. Germline lookup yields CDR1 LNHDA and CDR2 SQIVND (reference sequence). The CDR3 bases are TGTGCCAGTAGTACCCACTCGGTTCGTGAAAAACTGTTTTTT. As protein: CASSTHSVREKLFF.

V usage is TRBV6-4 and J usage is TRBJ1-1, with 7 bases lining up with TRBD1. Germline V gene sequence: CDR1 MRHNA, CDR2 SNTAGT. This CDR3 comprises 15 residues. The ends lost 0 bases at V and 3 bases at J; junction bases unmatched: 4. The CDR3 spells CASSDSPGGYTEAFF. CDR3 coding DNA: TGTGCCAGCAGTGACTCTCCAGGGGGATACACTGAAGCTTTCTTT.

There are a few counts of this clone. The chain has TRBV6-1 and TRBJ2-5, with a possible D match to TRBD1 (6 bases). Trimming removed 4 bases from V and 5 bases from J, with 14 bases in between. Germline loops: CDR1 MNHNS, CDR2 SASEGT. The CDR3 length is 14 residues. The CDR3 region has the DNA TGTGCCAGCAGTGCCCTCGGACAGCTGGAGACCCAGTACTTC. It is translated as CASSALGQLETQYF.

This clone was detected only a few times. V is TRBV11-2 and J is TRBJ1-4; D is ambiguous. CDR3 size: 12 residues. CDR1 and CDR2 (germline): SGHAT, FQNNGV. Between the trimmed V and J ends, which lost 4 bases and 13 bases, there was a span of 13 bases. For the CDR3, the DNA is TGTGCCAGCAGCTCGAGACGGGAGGTACTGTTTTTT. Translated: CASSSRREVLFF.

The chain has TRBV12-5 and TRBJ2-1, with 9 bases aligning to TRBD2. Unmatched junction bases numbered 10, after V lost 9 bases and J lost 4 bases. The CDR3 sequence is 15 residues long. Germline V CDR1 and CDR2: LGHNT, FRNRAP. The CDR3: CASSSWTSVYNEQFF. CDR3 coding DNA: TGTGCTAGCTCCTCCTGGACTAGCGTTTACAATGAGCAGTTCTTC.

This clone was seen more than once but under ten times. The rearrangement links TRBV11-2 to TRBJ1-6; possible D gene TRBD1, 6 bases. The germline V gene has CDR1 SGHAT and CDR2 FQNNGV. Trimming removed 5 bases at V and 6 bases at J, with 17 bases between. CDR3 length equals 16 residues. CDR3 sequence: CASSPTPTGINSPLHF. The CDR3 nucleotides are TGTGCCAGCAGCCCTACTCCAACAGGGATTAATTCACCCCTCCACTTT.

In its sample, this clone was seen a few times. The chain employs TRBV7-9 and TRBJ1-2, with 7 bases fitting TRBD1. The V gene end was trimmed by 5 bases and the J gene end by 5 bases; junction bases not matched to a gene: 17. The CDR3 totals 17 residues. Germline CDR1 and CDR2: SEHNR and FQNEAQ (reference sequence). The CDR3 here is CASSILGTAALGYGYTF. The CDR3 coding sequence is TGTGCCAGCAGCATACTCGGGACAGCGGCTTTGGGGTATGGCTACACCTTC.

This clone appeared a few times. The chain uses TRBV9 and TRBJ2-2; 11 bases are shared with TRBD2. This CDR3 is 16 amino acids long. Germline trimming cut 3 bases from V and 3 bases from J; bases unmatched to any gene: 4. Germline V lookup: CDR1 SGDLS, CDR2 YYNGEE. CDR3 residues: CASSASSGRYTGELFF. CDR3 nucleotide sequence: TGTGCCAGCAGCGCGTCTAGCGGGAGGTACACCGGGGAGCTGTTTTTT. The full variable domain, rest sourced from reference TRBV9 and TRBJ2-2, is DSGVTQTPKHLITATGQRVTLRCSPRSGDLSVYWYQQSLDQGLQFLIQYYNGEERAKGNILERFSAQQFPDLHSELNLSSLELGDSALYFCASSASSGRYTGELFFGEGSRLTVL.

This chain uses TRBV27 with TRBJ2-1; TRBD1 matches at 7 bases. The CDR3 loop spans 15 amino acids. V was clipped by 4 bases and J by 0 bases; unmatched bases: 3. Looked up from germline, CDR1 is MNHEY and CDR2 is SMNVEV (reference sequence). CDR3 sequence: CASSSDRSSYNEQFF. The CDR3, as DNA: TGTGCCAGCAGTTCGGACAGGAGCTCCTACAATGAGCAGTTCTTC.

J is TRBJ2-5 and V is TRBV30; 12 bases agree with TRBD2. Germline CDR1 reads GTSNPN; CDR2 reads SVGIG (reference sequence). Trimming cost V 2 bases and J 9 bases; bases outside gene matches: 7. The CDR3 covers 14 residues. CDR3 in amino acids: CAWSWTSGTLAQYF. Written as DNA, the CDR3 is TGTGCCTGGAGTTGGACTAGCGGGACACTGGCCCAGTACTTC.

The chain has TRBV7-9 and TRBJ2-3; D might be TRBD2 (6 bases). The CDR3 totals 14 residues. Germline V gene data show CDR1 as SEHNR and CDR2 as FQNEAQ (reference sequence). V lost 5 bases and J lost 3, with 12 bases in between. CDR3 protein: CASSSSGATDTQYF. CDR3 bases: TGTGCCAGCAGCAGTAGCGGAGCGACAGATACGCAGTATTTT.

This clone was counted a few times. This sequence joins TRBV9 and TRBJ2-3; TRBD2 aligns across 12 bases. The germline V gene encodes CDR1 SGDLS and CDR2 YYNGEE. The CDR3 loop spans 16 amino acids. Trimming cost V 2 bases and J 2 bases; bases outside gene matches: 3. CDR3 coding DNA: TGTGCCAGCAGCGTGGCTAGCGGGGGGGCCACAGATACGCAGTATTTT. Protein sequence: CASSVASGGATDTQYF.

This clone was counted between two and nine times. V gene TRBV30 combines with J gene TRBJ2-1; 7 bases map to TRBD1. The CDR3 extends over 13 amino acids. Germline trimming cut 2 bases from V and 6 bases from J; bases unmatched to any gene: 4. Germline lookup yields CDR1 GTSNPN and CDR2 SVGIG (reference sequence). DNA for the CDR3: TGTGCCTGGAGTAAAGGACAGGCCAATGAGCAGTTCTTC. It encodes CAWSKGQANEQFF.